These T cell receptor beta chains were read from a single sample in a study of molecular identifiers for immune sequencing clone quantification. TCRdb ran MiXCR on the PCR reads and lists one entry per CDR3 protein. The sample shows roughly 300,000 distinct CDR3 sequences, roughly 24% of them seen only once. Sequencing was done on a sample of naive CD8+ T cells from blood, with Jurkat cell RNA spiked in. Receptors were obtained from a human donor in good health. Some libraries in this study had Jurkat cell RNA spiked in. Each CDR3 is given without its conserved first and last residue.

v_gene	CDR3aa
TRBV10-3	AISAGTANTGELF
TRBV4-3	ASSQVTGTEAF
TRBV7-2	ASSLAWGGYQPQH
TRBV9	ASSVLLAGGSDTQY
TRBV6-2/TRBV6-3	ASSFDRVNTEAF
TRBV4-1	ASSQEGVGEQF
TRBV29-1	SVETGGVEEQF
TRBV20-1	SARGQIGFYEQY
TRBV7-2	ASSLGLTGQETQY
TRBV5-1	ASSLAYWTDEQF
TRBV6-2/TRBV6-3	ASSYGDTQY
TRBV6-5	ASSYGLAVGSYNERF
TRBV9	ASSVGAPTDTQY
TRBV6-2/TRBV6-3	ASSPYSGRPLTQY
TRBV20-1	SARGPGQTNTEAF
TRBV28	ASSLLFGTSGSTDTQY
TRBV12-3/TRBV12-4	ASRPTNNYGYT
TRBV6-5	ASSQQGSGANVLT
TRBV9	ASSVGATRETNTGELF
TRBV6-5	ASSYSRQETQY
TRBV4-1	ASSHDLTGTPRNEQF
TRBV27	ASGLGLGEGPEQY
TRBV9	ASSGEGSGYEQF
TRBV4-3	ASSQGLAGVEQY
TRBV9	ASSEQDTEAF
TRBV20-1	SKSIGLAGGDTDTQY
TRBV27	AAGWGEAF
TRBV27	ASSLGGVYEQY
TRBV30	AWNGGGAQQF
TRBV27	ASRDRLSYQPQH
TRBV12-3/TRBV12-4	ASSLWGTEAF
TRBV27	ASREEAGLAYEQF
TRBV14	ASSPGRWQTPRPYEQY
TRBV29-1	SVERAGNSGANVLT
TRBV19	ASSIGGRGATGELF
TRBV7-9	ASSLAGAGGRVGEQF
TRBV12-5	ASGPTTGGATGELF
TRBV25-1	ASSTAGGATDTQY
TRBV6-2/TRBV6-3	ATLDRTDTQY
TRBV5-1	ASSFRSEQY
TRBV7-2	ASSLTHRATNEKLF
TRBV7-9	ASSSPTSVAETQY
TRBV27	ASSYREGYEQY
TRBV10-3	AIRDRANTEAF
TRBV28	ASSLLNTGELF
TRBV7-2	ASSLGPRGIQAKNIQY
TRBV7-2	ASSSDFTDTQY
TRBV6-5	ASSYGRNQPQH
TRBV5-6	ASSLKQIISYEQY
TRBV27	ASKGQGEGGNQPQQ
TRBV6-2/TRBV6-3	ASSIAPSRAQPQH
TRBV20-1	SAKTSLAETQY
TRBV20-1	SAREGPEQPQH
TRBV20-1	SADPSFVDTDTQY
TRBV29-1	SVEVPTSGERTDTQY